The T cell receptor beta chain described here comes from a study of breast tumors, draining lymph nodes, adjacent tissues. Whole-study findings and limits: The lymph node origin of tumor T cells was framed as consistent with a hypothesis, not demonstrated. Compared with lymph nodes, tumors were less diverse; compared with nontumor tissue, more. Tumor and nontumor repertoires were significantly more similar in luminal-like than in basal-like breast cancer.

CDR1 is GTSNPN, CDR2 SVGIG, per germline (reference sequence). The CDR3 loop spans 13 amino acids. With 0 bases removed from V and 12 bases from J, the gap between germline ends came to 15 bases. Via MiXCR, TCRdb re-called the multiplex PCR reads, giving one row per CDR3 protein. The sample yields about 19,000 distinct CDR3 sequences, approximately 41% seen once. This clonotype came up many times. Antigen specificity is unknown. Sequencing input: breast tumor tissue. The chain combines TRBV30 with TRBJ2-1; the D call may be TRBD1 or TRBD2 (5 bases each). The sequence derives from a female donor with breast cancer. Some clones in this sample may be carry-over from other donors' samples. The CDR3 region is CAWSVMLGERQFF. In DNA form, the CDR3 reads TGTGCCTGGAGTGTAATGTTGGGGGAACGGCAGTTCTTC.